The rows below give T cell receptor beta chains drawn from one sample of a study of cytomegalovirus exposure and HLA in healthy donors. TCRdb's copy holds only in-frame clones and misses some; the assay was immunoSEQ multiplex PCR. This repertoire shows about 140,000 clones, approximately 70% found once; its top ten account for 1% to 1.5%. The sequenced material came from PBMCs. The receptors were sampled from a woman aged 40-49 years in good health and CMV-seronegative. The CDR3 runs from the conserved cysteine through the conserved F or W. Each record gives: D gene, clone size, J gene, V gene, CDR3 DNA, CDR3 protein. The D gene is left open where the match is weak. Where a row states a size, it is once, few, many or the class of an expanded clone; other rows omit it.

>NA|NA|TRBJ2-2|TRBV11-2
TGTGCCAGCACCGCACGAGACAGTTTGAACACCGGGGAGCTGTTTTTT
CASTARDSLNTGELFF
>TRBD1|NA|TRBJ1-5|TRBV7-6
TGTGCCAGCAGCTCGACAGGGGGCAATCAGCCCCAGCATTTT
CASSSTGGNQPQHF
>NA|NA|TRBJ2-1|TRBV2
TGTGCCAGCAGTGAATCCAGGGCTATTGAGCAGTTCTTC
CASSESRAIEQFF
>NA|NA|TRBJ1-2|TRBV6-5
TGTGCCGCCAGGGCAGGCGCTAACTATGGCTACACCTTC
CAARAGANYGYTF
>TRBD1|once|TRBJ1-6|TRBV4-1
TGCGCCAGCAGCCCCATTCCCCTAGGACAGGCTCCAGGGTCCCTCCACTTT
CASSPIPLGQAPGSLHF
>TRBD1|NA|TRBJ2-5|TRBV5-1
TGCGCCAGCAGCTTGGGGGGGACAGCCCAAGAGACCCAGTACTTC
CASSLGGTAQETQYF
>TRBD1|few|TRBJ1-1|TRBV7-2
TGTGCCAGCAGCCCTCGACAGGGGAGCACTGAAGCTTTCTTT
CASSPRQGSTEAFF
>TRBD1|NA|TRBJ2-5|TRBV19
TGTGCCAGTAGTGTGACAGGGTTGGGGGAGACCCAGTACTTC
CASSVTGLGETQYF
>NA|NA|TRBJ2-2|TRBV7-3
TGTGCCAGCAGCGTGACTAGAAACACCGGGGAGCTGTTTTTT
CASSVTRNTGELFF
>NA|once|TRBJ1-5|TRBV19
TGTGCCAGTAGTACCGCCGGTGGTAGTGTTTGGTCAACCCATAGCAATCAGCCCCAGCATTTT
CASSTAGGSVWSTHSNQPQHF
>NA|NA|TRBJ2-7|TRBV2
TGTGCCAGCAGTGAAGATGAGAGCTTGCCGTACGAGCAGTACTTC
CASSEDESLPYEQYF
>TRBD1|few|TRBJ2-7|TRBV19
TGTGCCAGTAGTCCTATGGACAGGTCCGAGCAGTACTTC
CASSPMDRSEQYF
>TRBD1|NA|TRBJ1-6|TRBV18
TGTGCCAGCTCATCATCGGGACAGGGGTCTTCACCCCTCCACTTT
CASSSSGQGSSPLHF
>TRBD1|NA|TRBJ2-2|TRBV6-1
TGTGCCAGCGAGGGACAGAACCCCGGGGAGCTGTTTTTT
CASEGQNPGELFF
>TRBD2|NA|TRBJ2-1|TRBV27
TGTGCCAGCAGTTTATCGGCTAGCGGGGTCGATGAGCAGTTCTTC
CASSLSASGVDEQFF
>NA|NA|TRBJ2-5|TRBV28
TGTGCCAGCAGGGACAGGCGGGGGGAAGAGACCCAGTACTTC
CASRDRRGEETQYF
>TRBD1|few|TRBJ2-7|TRBV7-8
TGTGCCAGCAGCCCGGGGACAGGGGCGATGGGCGAGCAGTACTTC
CASSPGTGAMGEQYF
>NA|NA|TRBJ1-1|TRBV27
TGTGCCAGCAGTTCCACCGGACACATGAACACTGAAGCTTTCTTT
CASSSTGHMNTEAFF
>NA|NA|TRBJ2-1|TRBV7-8
TGTGCCAGCAGCCCTCAGGGCAATGAGCAGTTCTTC
CASSPQGNEQFF
>TRBD1|NA|TRBJ1-1|TRBV6-5
TGTGCCAGCAGTTACTCGGGAACAGGGGGCGAAGCTTTCTTT
CASSYSGTGGEAFF
>TRBD1|NA|TRBJ1-2|TRBV25-1
TGTGCCAGCAATGATGGTTTAAGGACAGGCTATGGCTACACCTTC
CASNDGLRTGYGYTF
>NA|NA|TRBJ1-4|TRBV28
TGTGCCAGCAGTTTAGCACAGTTAAACGAAAAACTGTTTTTT
CASSLAQLNEKLFF
>NA|once|TRBJ2-2|TRBV5-1
TGCGCCAGCAGCTTGCGACAGATGAACACCGGGGAGCTGTTTTTT
CASSLRQMNTGELFF
>TRBD2|NA|TRBJ2-5|TRBV4-1
TGCGCCAGCAGCCAAGCGGGGGGGCCGCGGAAAGAGACCCAGTACTTC
CASSQAGGPRKETQYF
>NA|NA|TRBJ1-1|TRBV18
TGTGCCAGCTCACCAAGTCTTCTTAACAGGGCAGCTTCGAAGGAAGCTTTCTTT
CASSPSLLNRAASKEAFF
>NA|NA|TRBJ1-1|TRBV18
TGTGCCAGCTCCCCCCAGTCTCCTGAAGCTTTCTTT
CASSPQSPEAFF
>TRBD2|NA|TRBJ2-5|TRBV6-5
TGTGCCAGCAGTTTTAGCGGGGGCCGAGCGGAGACCCAGTACTTC
CASSFSGGRAETQYF
>TRBD1|once|TRBJ1-1|TRBV19
TGTGCCAGTAGTCTTGCCTCGACAGGGGCGACTGAAGCTTTCTTT
CASSLASTGATEAFF
>TRBD2|NA|TRBJ2-7|TRBV19
TGTGCCAGTAGTCGGGGGGGACCCTACGAGCAGTACTTC
CASSRGGPYEQYF
>TRBD2|NA|TRBJ2-5|TRBV6-1
TGTGCCAGCAGAGGACTAGCGGGGGTCCAAGAGACCCAGTACTTC
CASRGLAGVQETQYF
>TRBD1|few|TRBJ1-5|TRBV4-1
TGCGCCAGCAGCCACGACAGGGTTCAGCCCCAGCATTTT
CASSHDRVQPQHF
>TRBD1|NA|TRBJ1-4|TRBV19
TGTGCCAGTAGGAACGTAGCAGGGGGCGAAAAACTGTTTTTT
CASRNVAGGEKLFF
>NA|NA|TRBJ1-3|TRBV7-9
TGTGCCAGCAGCCCCCAGATTTGGGGGGCTGGAAACACCATATATTTT
CASSPQIWGAGNTIYF
>NA|NA|TRBJ1-1|TRBV19
TGTGCCAGTAGTATCGGACTCATGAACACTGAAGCTTTCTTT
CASSIGLMNTEAFF
>NA|NA|TRBJ2-5|TRBV6-5
TGTGCCAGCAGTTACAGGGCGGGGGCACATCAAGAGACCCAGTACTTC
CASSYRAGAHQETQYF
>NA|NA|TRBJ2-3|TRBV7-7
TGTGCTAGCAGCCAGGGTGGGGGGAGCACAGATACGCAGTATTTT
CASSQGGGSTDTQYF
>TRBD1|NA|TRBJ1-2|TRBV7-2
TGTGCCAGCAGCCCTATGACCAGGGGGTTAAGCGGCTACACCTTC
CASSPMTRGLSGYTF
>NA|few|TRBJ2-5|TRBV4-3
TGCGCCAGCAGCCAAGATTGGGGGGAAAATACCCAGTACTTC
CASSQDWGENTQYF
>NA|few|TRBJ1-3|TRBV4-1
TGTGCCAGCAGCCAAGACAGTGGAAACACCATATATTTT
CASSQDSGNTIYF
>NA|few|TRBJ2-6|TRBV6-5
TGTGCCAGCACACAGTTCTCTGGGGCCAACGTCCTGACTTTC
CASTQFSGANVLTF
>NA|NA|TRBJ2-5|TRBV4-1
TGCGCCAGCAGGAATACAGGGAGAGAGACCCAGTACTTC
CASRNTGRETQYF
>NA|NA|TRBJ2-5|TRBV4-1
TGCGCCAGCAGCCAAGAACCGGGACACTCACCGGGGACCCAGTACTTC
CASSQEPGHSPGTQYF
>NA|NA|TRBJ1-2|TRBV7-6
TGTGCCAGCAGCTTACAAGGAGGAGTAAGCGGCTACACCTTC
CASSLQGGVSGYTF
>TRBD2|NA|TRBJ2-1|TRBV5-1
TGCGCCAGCAGCTTGGGACTAGCGGGGGGGGGTGATGAGCAGTTCTTC
CASSLGLAGGGDEQFF
>TRBD1|NA|TRBJ1-6|TRBV5-6
TGTGCCAGCAGCTGGACCGGGACAGGGGGAATTTCACCCCTCCACTTT
CASSWTGTGGISPLHF
>NA|few|TRBJ1-2|TRBV7-8
TGTGCCAGCAGCTTAGGACAGCCATCTAACTATGGCTACACCTTC
CASSLGQPSNYGYTF
>NA|NA|TRBJ1-3|TRBV9
TGTGCCAGCAGCGTCACGGAGGAGGAGTTAAACACCATATATTTT
CASSVTEEELNTIYF
>TRBD1|NA|TRBJ1-1|TRBV5-5
TGTGCCAGCACCACAGGGGGCCGAAACACTGAAGCTTTCTTT
CASTTGGRNTEAFF
>TRBD1|NA|TRBJ2-1|TRBV11-2
TGTGCCAGCAGCTTAGGAAGTACTGGGACAGGGGTGTACAATGAGCAGTTCTTC
CASSLGSTGTGVYNEQFF